This paragraph reports one T cell receptor (beta chain). The CDR3 has 15 amino acids. Per the germline V gene, CDR1 is MNHNY and CDR2 is SVGAGI (reference sequence). This record comes from a study of blood T cells in healthy people across ages. A second PCR of roughly 7 to 11 cycles used a sample-barcoded 5' primer and a J-beta primer mix. TCRdb re-called the 5' RACE reads with MiXCR, one entry per CDR3 protein. The repertoire has about 1.4 million distinct CDR3 sequences, roughly 64% of them found once; the top ten carry more than 6%. Sequencing was done on a sample of blood. The chain recombines TRBV6-6 with TRBJ2-4, with 11 nucleotides matching TRBD2. TRBJ2-7 matches the DNA end more closely, so the J call is doubtful. The receptor's source is a man younger than 30 in good health. The CDR3 DNA reads as TGTGCCAGCCGAAGCCTGACTAGCGGGGCCTACGAGCAGTACTTC. This gives the protein CASRSLTSGAYEQYF.